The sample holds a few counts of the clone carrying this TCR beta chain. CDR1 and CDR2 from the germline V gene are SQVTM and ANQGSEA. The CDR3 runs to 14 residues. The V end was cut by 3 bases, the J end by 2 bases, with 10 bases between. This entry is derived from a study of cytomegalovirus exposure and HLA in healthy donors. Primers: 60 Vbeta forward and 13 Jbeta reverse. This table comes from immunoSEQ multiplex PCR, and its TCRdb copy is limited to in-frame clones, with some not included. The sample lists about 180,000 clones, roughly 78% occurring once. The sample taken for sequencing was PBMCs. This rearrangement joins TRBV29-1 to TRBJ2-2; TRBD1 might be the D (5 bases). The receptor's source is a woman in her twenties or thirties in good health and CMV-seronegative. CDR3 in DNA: TGCAGCGTTGAGGGGCAGCAAAACACCGGGGAGCTGTTTTTT. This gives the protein CSVEGQQNTGELFF.